This T cell receptor (beta chain) was sequenced during a study of T cells in Graves' hyperthyroidism and ophthalmopathy. In the ophthalmopathy cohort, Clinical Activity Score was at least 3, NOSPECS grade at least 4, and duration under 3 months. PBMCs were sourced from less than 13 ml fresh peripheral blood. This clonotype appeared a few times. TCR beta CDR3 sequences were amplified from RNA transcripts. Primed by the HTBI set, a first-round RT-PCR was run on the TCR CDR3. TCRdb redid the calling of the multiplex PCR reads with MiXCR, one entry per CDR3 protein. The sample has approximately 380,000 distinct CDR3 sequences, about 18% seen once. Germline CDR1 reads MGHRA; CDR2 reads YSYEKL. V lost 5 bases and J lost 0, with 11 bases in between. This CDR3 contains 15 residues.

The source of this sequence is a man between 18 and 35 years old with Graves' ophthalmopathy. The chain recombines TRBV4-1 with TRBJ2-1; D remains unclear. What was sequenced was blood. CDR3 coding DNA: TGCGCCAGCAGCACTCACGCGAGCTCCTACAATGAGCAGTTCTTC. Translation: CASSTHASSYNEQFF.